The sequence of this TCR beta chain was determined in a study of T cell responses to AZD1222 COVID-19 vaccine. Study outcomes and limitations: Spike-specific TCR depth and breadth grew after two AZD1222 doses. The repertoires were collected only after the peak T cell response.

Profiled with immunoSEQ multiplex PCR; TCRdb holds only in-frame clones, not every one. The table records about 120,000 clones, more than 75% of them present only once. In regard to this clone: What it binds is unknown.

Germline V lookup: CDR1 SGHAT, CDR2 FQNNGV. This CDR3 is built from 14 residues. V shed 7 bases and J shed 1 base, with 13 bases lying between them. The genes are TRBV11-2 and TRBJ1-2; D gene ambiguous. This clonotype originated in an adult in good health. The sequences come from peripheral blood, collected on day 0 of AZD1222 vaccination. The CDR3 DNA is TGTGCCAGCATTAAGGCAGGCAGTAACTATGGCTACACCTTC. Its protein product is CASIKAGSNYGYTF. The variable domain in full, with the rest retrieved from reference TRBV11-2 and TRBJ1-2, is EAGVAQSPRYKIIEKRQSVAFWCNPISGHATLYWYQQILGQGPKLLIQFQNNGVVDDSQLPKDRFSAERLKGVDSTLKIQPAKLEDSAVYLCASIKAGSNYGYTFGSGTRLTVV.